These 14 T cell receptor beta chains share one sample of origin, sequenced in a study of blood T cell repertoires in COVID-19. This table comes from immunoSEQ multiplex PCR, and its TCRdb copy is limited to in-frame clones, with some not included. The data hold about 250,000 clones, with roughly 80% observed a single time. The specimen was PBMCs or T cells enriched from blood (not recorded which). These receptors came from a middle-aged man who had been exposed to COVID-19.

The CDR3 is CAWTHPKAGSANEKLFF. The CDR3 DNA reads TGTGCCTGGACACATCCTAAGGCGGGTAGTGCTAATGAAAAACTGTTTTTT. V usage is TRBV30 and J usage is TRBJ1-4, with D unclear. Germline V gene sequence: CDR1 GTSNPN, CDR2 SVGIG (reference sequence). This CDR3 contains 17 residues. V gave up 4 bases and J gave up 3 bases, with 21 bases separating them.

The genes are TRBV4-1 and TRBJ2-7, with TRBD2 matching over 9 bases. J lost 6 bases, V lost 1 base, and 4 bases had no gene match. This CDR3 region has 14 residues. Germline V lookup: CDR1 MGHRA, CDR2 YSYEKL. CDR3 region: CASSQAGLASEQYF. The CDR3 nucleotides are TGCGCCAGCAGCCAAGCGGGACTAGCCTCCGAGCAGTACTTC.

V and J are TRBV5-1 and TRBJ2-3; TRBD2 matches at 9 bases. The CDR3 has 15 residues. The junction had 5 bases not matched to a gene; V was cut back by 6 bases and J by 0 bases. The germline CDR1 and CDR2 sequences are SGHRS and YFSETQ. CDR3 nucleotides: TGCGCCAGCACTGCGGGGGGGCCTAGCACAGATACGCAGTATTTT. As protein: CASTAGGPSTDTQYF.

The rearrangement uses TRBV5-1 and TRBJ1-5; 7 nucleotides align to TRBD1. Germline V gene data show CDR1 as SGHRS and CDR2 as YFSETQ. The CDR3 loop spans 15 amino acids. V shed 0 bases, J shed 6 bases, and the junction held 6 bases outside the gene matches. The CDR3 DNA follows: TGCGCCAGCAGCTTGGGACAGGGAGTATCTCAGCCCCAGCATTTT. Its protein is CASSLGQGVSQPQHF.

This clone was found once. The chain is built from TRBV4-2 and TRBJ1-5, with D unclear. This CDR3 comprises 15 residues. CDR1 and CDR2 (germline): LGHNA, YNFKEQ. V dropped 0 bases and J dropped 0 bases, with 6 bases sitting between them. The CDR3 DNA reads TGTGCCAGCAGCCAAGACAGGTATAGCAATCAGCCCCAGCATTTT. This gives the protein CASSQDRYSNQPQHF.

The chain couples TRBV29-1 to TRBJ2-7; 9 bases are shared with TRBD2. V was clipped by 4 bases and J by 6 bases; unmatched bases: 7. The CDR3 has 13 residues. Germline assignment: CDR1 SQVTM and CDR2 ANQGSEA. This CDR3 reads CSVGTGLAPEQYF. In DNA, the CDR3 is TGCAGCGTTGGAACCGGACTAGCGCCCGAGCAGTACTTC.

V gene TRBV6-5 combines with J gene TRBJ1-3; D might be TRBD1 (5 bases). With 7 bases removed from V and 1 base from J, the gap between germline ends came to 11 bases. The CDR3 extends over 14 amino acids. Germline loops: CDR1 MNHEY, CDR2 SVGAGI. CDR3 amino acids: CASTTTESGNTIYF. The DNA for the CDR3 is TGTGCCAGCACCACGACAGAATCTGGAAACACCATATATTTT.

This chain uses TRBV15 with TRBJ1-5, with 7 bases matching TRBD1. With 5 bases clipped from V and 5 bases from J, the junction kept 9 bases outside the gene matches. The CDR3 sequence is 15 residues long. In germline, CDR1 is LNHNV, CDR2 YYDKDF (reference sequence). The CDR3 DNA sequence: TGTGCCACCAGCCCACGGACAGGACAAGATCAGCCCCAGCATTTT. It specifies CATSPRTGQDQPQHF.

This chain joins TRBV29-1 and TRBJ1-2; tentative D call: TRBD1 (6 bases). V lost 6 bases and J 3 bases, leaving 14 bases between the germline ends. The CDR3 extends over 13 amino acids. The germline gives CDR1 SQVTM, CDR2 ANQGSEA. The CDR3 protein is CSVRTVPHYGYTF. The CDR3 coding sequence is TGCAGCGTAAGGACAGTTCCCCACTATGGCTACACCTTC.

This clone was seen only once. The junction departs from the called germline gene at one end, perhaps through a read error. This chain's CDR3 is CATSDETGTPSHNEQFF. CDR3 DNA sequence: TGTGCCACCAGTGACGAAACAGGAACCCCCTCCCACAATGAGCAGTTCTTC. J is TRBJ2-1 and V is TRBV24-1; D perhaps matches TRBD1 (5 bases). Germline CDR1 is KGHDR and CDR2 is SFDVKD. The CDR3 loop spans 17 amino acids.

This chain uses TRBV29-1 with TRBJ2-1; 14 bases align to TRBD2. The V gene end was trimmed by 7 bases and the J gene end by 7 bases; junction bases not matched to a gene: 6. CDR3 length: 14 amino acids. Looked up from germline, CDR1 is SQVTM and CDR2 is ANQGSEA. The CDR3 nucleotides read TGCAGCGGAGGACTAGCGGGAGGAAGGAATGAGCAGTTCTTC. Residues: CSGGLAGGRNEQFF.

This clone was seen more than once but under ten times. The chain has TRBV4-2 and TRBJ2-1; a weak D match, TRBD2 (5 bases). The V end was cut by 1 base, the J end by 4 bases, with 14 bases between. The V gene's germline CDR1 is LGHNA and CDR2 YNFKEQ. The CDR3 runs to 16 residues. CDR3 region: CASSQVTGMIYNEQFF. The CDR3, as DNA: TGTGCCAGCAGCCAAGTTACCGGGATGATTTACAATGAGCAGTTCTTC.

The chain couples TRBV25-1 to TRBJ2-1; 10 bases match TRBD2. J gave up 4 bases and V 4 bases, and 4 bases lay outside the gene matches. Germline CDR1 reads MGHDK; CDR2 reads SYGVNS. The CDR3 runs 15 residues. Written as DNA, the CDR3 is TGTGCCAGCAGTGCTAGCGGGAGCGCGTACAATGAGCAGTTCTTC. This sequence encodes CASSASGSAYNEQFF.

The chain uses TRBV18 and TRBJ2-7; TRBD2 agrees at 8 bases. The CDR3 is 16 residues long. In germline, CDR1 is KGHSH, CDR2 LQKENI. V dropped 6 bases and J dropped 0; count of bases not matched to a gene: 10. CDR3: CASSPIGSGVSYEQYF. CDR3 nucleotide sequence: TGTGCCAGCTCCCCCATTGGTAGCGGGGTCTCCTACGAGCAGTACTTC.